This is a list of T cell receptor beta chains from one sample in a study of blood T cell repertoires in COVID-19. Clones were read by immunoSEQ multiplex PCR, and TCRdb kept only the in-frame ones, dropping some. This sample has a few hundred thousand clones, with approximately 81% found just once. Sequencing was carried out using peripheral blood. These receptors were collected from a woman older than 75 with active or convalescent COVID-19. CDR3s include the opening cysteine and the closing phenylalanine or tryptophan. A D gene is named only where the DNA matches it firmly. Clone size is not always given. Where it is, it says once, few, many or a class for expanded clones.

clone size	J gene	V gene	D gene	CDR3 protein	CDR3 DNA
once	TRBJ2-4	TRBV6-1	-	CASSEVQGMGFTNIQYF	TGTGCCAGCAGTGAAGTGCAGGGGATGGGGTTCACGAACATTCAGTACTTC
-	TRBJ1-2	TRBV15	-	CATSREGPGEGYTF	TGTGCCACCAGCAGAGAAGGGCCGGGGGAAGGCTACACCTTC
-	TRBJ2-7	TRBV27	-	CASSLSRATEQYF	TGTGCCAGCAGTTTAAGTCGAGCAACCGAGCAGTACTTC
-	TRBJ2-5	TRBV19	-	CASSIGGRETQYF	TGTGCCAGTAGTATAGGGGGGCGAGAGACCCAGTACTTC
-	TRBJ2-3	TRBV6-2/TRBV6-3	TRBD2	CASSSLPSTSGGLDTQYF	TGTGCCAGCAGTTCCCTCCCCTCCACTAGCGGGGGCCTGGATACGCAGTATTTT
-	TRBJ2-1	TRBV28	TRBD2	CASFLAGGTNEQFF	TGTGCCAGTTTTCTAGCGGGGGGAACCAATGAGCAGTTCTTC
-	TRBJ2-5	TRBV18	TRBD2	CASSRSGGNGETQYF	TGTGCCAGCTCACGGAGCGGGGGGAACGGGGAGACCCAGTACTTC
-	TRBJ2-2	TRBV5-1	TRBD2	CASSPLAGNTGELFF	TGCGCCAGCAGCCCTCTAGCGGGGAACACCGGGGAGCTGTTTTTT
-	TRBJ2-1	TRBV9	TRBD1	CASSVLPGQGHNEQFF	TGTGCCAGCAGCGTACTACCGGGACAGGGACACAATGAGCAGTTCTTC
-	TRBJ1-2	TRBV2	-	CASSEGGIGNYGYTF	TGTGCCAGCAGTGAAGGCGGGATCGGTAACTATGGCTACACCTTC
-	TRBJ2-1	TRBV9	-	CASSVRGHEQFF	TGTGCCAGCAGCGTGAGAGGCCATGAGCAGTTCTTC
-	TRBJ2-5	TRBV9	TRBD2	CASSEDQRGDFKTQYF	TGTGCCAGCAGCGAAGACCAGCGGGGGGATTTTAAGACCCAGTACTTC
-	TRBJ2-7	TRBV5-1	-	CASSLAAVELNEQYF	TGCGCCAGCAGCTTGGCCGCTGTGGAGCTTAACGAGCAGTACTTC
-	TRBJ2-3	TRBV9	-	CASSGGASTDTQYF	TGTGCCAGCAGCGGCGGGGCTAGCACAGATACGCAGTATTTT
-	TRBJ1-2	TRBV9	-	CASSVGRSRTNYGYTF	TGTGCCAGCAGCGTAGGGAGGTCCCGGACTAACTATGGCTACACCTTC
-	TRBJ2-3	TRBV4-1	-	CASSQDSQITDTQYF	TGCGCCAGCAGCCAAGATTCGCAGATCACAGATACGCAGTATTTT
-	TRBJ2-1	TRBV18	-	CASSPPSFDEQFF	TGTGCCAGCTCACCACCCTCTTTTGATGAGCAGTTCTTC
-	TRBJ1-4	TRBV19	-	CASNTAGLGEKLFF	TGTGCCAGTAACACGGCAGGGTTGGGTGAAAAACTGTTTTTT
-	TRBJ2-7	TRBV7-2	TRBD2	CASSYVASGGASYEQYF	TGTGCCAGCAGCTACGTGGCTAGCGGGGGGGCGTCCTACGAGCAGTACTTC
-	TRBJ2-5	TRBV5-8	-	CASSLTKNPLWETQYF	TGTGCCAGCAGCCTAACCAAAAATCCCCTCTGGGAGACCCAGTACTTC
-	TRBJ1-2	TRBV7-2	-	CASSLQGRLYDNYGYTF	TGTGCCAGCAGCTTACAAGGCAGGCTGTATGATAACTATGGCTACACCTTC
-	TRBJ2-3	TRBV4-1	TRBD2	CASSQDRPSGENTQYF	TGCGCCAGCAGCCAAGATCGGCCTAGCGGGGAGAATACGCAGTATTTT
-	TRBJ2-7	TRBV30	TRBD1	CAWGTDVFGEQYF	TGTGCCTGGGGGACAGATGTCTTCGGGGAGCAGTACTTC
few	TRBJ2-1	TRBV24-1	TRBD1	CATRQGANNEQFF	TGTGCCACCCGACAGGGGGCGAATAATGAGCAGTTCTTC
-	TRBJ1-2	TRBV6-5	TRBD1	CASRSSGTGDGYTF	TGTGCCAGCAGATCCTCCGGGACAGGGGATGGCTACACCTTC
once	TRBJ1-1	TRBV5-4	-	CASSFGGLGMNTEAFF	TGTGCCAGCAGCTTTGGGGGCTTGGGGATGAACACTGAAGCTTTCTTT
few	TRBJ1-4	TRBV29-1	TRBD1	CSVDSGQWGEKLFF	TGCAGCGTTGATTCGGGACAGTGGGGTGAAAAACTGTTTTTT
-	TRBJ2-3	TRBV5-1	TRBD2	CASSLVAGAADTQYF	TGCGCCAGCAGCTTGGTTGCGGGAGCGGCAGATACGCAGTATTTT
-	TRBJ1-4	TRBV27	TRBD1	CASRPRTGDEKLFF	TGTGCCAGCAGACCCCGGACAGGGGATGAAAAACTGTTTTTT
-	TRBJ1-6	TRBV6-5	TRBD1	CASRGRGYNSPLHF	TGTGCCAGCAGGGGCAGGGGGTACAATTCACCCCTCCACTTT
-	TRBJ1-5	TRBV19	TRBD1	CASSLTGQGARQPQHF	TGTGCCAGTAGCCTGACGGGACAGGGGGCTCGTCAGCCCCAGCATTTT
-	TRBJ1-2	TRBV5-4	TRBD1	CASSTYRDRVGYTF	TGTGCCAGCAGCACTTACCGGGACAGGGTTGGCTACACCTTC
-	TRBJ1-2	TRBV6-2/TRBV6-3	-	CASSPRGGGYTF	TGTGCCAGCAGTCCCCGAGGGGGTGGCTACACCTTC
-	TRBJ2-2	TRBV24-1	-	CATSDLLIAPGELFF	TGTGCCACCAGTGATTTGTTGATAGCGCCCGGGGAGCTGTTTTTT
-	TRBJ2-1	TRBV27	TRBD2	CASSLSARGGSYNEQFF	TGTGCCAGCAGTTTATCAGCGCGGGGGGGCTCCTACAATGAGCAGTTCTTC
-	TRBJ2-7	TRBV7-2	-	CASSLSVSGAYEQYF	TGTGCCAGCAGCTTGAGCGTGAGCGGTGCCTACGAGCAGTACTTC
-	TRBJ2-5	TRBV12-3/TRBV12-4	TRBD2	CASSPSGGETQYF	TGTGCCAGCAGTCCCTCGGGGGGAGAGACCCAGTACTTC
few	TRBJ2-5	TRBV2	TRBD1	CASGDRQETQYF	TGTGCCAGTGGGGACAGGCAGGAGACCCAGTACTTC
-	TRBJ2-5	TRBV15	-	CATSRVPVETQYF	TGTGCCACCAGCAGAGTCCCGGTAGAGACCCAGTACTTC
-	TRBJ2-5	TRBV5-6	-	CASSSLRAGAETQYF	TGTGCCAGCAGCTCACTCAGGGCAGGGGCAGAGACCCAGTACTTC
-	TRBJ2-7	TRBV5-6	-	CASSLGSGFGGEQYF	TGTGCCAGCAGCTTGGGTTCTGGGTTCGGGGGCGAGCAGTACTTC